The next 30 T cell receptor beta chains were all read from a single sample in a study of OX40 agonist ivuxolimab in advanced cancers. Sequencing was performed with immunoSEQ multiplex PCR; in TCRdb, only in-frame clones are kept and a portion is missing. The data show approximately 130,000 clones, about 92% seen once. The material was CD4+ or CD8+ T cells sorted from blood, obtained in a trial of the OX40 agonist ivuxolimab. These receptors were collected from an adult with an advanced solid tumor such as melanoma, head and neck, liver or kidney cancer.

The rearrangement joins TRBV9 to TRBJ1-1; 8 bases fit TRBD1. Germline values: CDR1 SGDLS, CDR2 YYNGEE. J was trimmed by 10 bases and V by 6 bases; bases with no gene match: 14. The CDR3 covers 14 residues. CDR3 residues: CASKGNSGGAVAFF. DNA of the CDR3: TGTGCCAGCAAGGGAAATTCAGGGGGCGCGGTAGCTTTCTTT.

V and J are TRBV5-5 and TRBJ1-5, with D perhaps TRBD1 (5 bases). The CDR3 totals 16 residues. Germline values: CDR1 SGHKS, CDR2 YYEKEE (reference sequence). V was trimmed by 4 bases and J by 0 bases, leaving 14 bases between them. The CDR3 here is CASSLGTDFSNQPQHF. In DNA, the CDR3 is TGTGCCAGCAGCCTAGGGACCGACTTTAGCAATCAGCCCCAGCATTTT.

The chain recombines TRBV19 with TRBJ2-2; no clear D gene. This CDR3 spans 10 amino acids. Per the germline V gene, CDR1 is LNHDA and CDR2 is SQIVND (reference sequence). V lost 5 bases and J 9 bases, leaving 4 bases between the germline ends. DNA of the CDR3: TGTGCCAGTAGTTCCCGGGAGCTGTTTTTT. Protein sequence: CASSSRELFF.

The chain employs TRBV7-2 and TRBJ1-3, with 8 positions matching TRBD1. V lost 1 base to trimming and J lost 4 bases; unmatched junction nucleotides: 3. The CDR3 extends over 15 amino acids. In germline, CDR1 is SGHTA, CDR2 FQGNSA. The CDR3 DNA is TGTGCCAGCAGCTTAGACAGGGGGGCCGGAAACACCATATATTTT. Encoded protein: CASSLDRGAGNTIYF. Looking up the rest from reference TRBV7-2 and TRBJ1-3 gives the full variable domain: GAGVSQSPSNKVTEKGKDVELRCDPISGHTALYWYRQSLGQGLEFLIYFQGNSAPDKSGLPSDRFSAERTGGSVSTLTIQRTQQEDSAVYLCASSLDRGAGNTIYFGEGSWLTVV.

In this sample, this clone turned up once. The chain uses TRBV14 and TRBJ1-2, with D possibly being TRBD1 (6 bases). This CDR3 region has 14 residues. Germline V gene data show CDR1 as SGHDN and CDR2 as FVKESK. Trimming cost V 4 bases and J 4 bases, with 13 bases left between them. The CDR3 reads CASSPLRTVYGYTF. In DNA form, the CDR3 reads TGTGCCAGCAGCCCCCTCCGGACAGTCTATGGCTACACCTTC.

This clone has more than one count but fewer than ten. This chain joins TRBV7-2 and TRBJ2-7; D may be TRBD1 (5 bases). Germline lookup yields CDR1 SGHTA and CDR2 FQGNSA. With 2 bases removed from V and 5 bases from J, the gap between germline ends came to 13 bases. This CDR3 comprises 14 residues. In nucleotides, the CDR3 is TGTGCCAGCAGCTTAATTCAGGGTTCGAACGAGCAGTACTTC. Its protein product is CASSLIQGSNEQYF.

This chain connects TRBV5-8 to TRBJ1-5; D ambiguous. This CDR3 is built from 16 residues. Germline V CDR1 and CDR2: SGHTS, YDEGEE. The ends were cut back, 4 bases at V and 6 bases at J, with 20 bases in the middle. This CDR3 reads CASSPDYRRPIQPQHF. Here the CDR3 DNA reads TGTGCCAGCAGCCCCGATTATAGAAGACCCATTCAGCCCCAGCATTTT.

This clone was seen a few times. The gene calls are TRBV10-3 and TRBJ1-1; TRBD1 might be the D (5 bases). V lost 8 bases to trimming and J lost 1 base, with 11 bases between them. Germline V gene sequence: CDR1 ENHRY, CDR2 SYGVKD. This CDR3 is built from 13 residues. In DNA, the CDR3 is TGTGCCATCGCAGGGTTAACGAACACTGAAGCTTTCTTT. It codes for CAIAGLTNTEAFF.

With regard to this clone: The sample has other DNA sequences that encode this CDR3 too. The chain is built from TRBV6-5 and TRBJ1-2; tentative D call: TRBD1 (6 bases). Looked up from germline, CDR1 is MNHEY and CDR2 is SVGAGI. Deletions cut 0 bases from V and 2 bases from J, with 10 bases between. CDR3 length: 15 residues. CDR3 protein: CASSYSGGPNYGYTF. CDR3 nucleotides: TGTGCCAGCAGTTACTCAGGGGGGCCCAACTATGGCTACACCTTC.

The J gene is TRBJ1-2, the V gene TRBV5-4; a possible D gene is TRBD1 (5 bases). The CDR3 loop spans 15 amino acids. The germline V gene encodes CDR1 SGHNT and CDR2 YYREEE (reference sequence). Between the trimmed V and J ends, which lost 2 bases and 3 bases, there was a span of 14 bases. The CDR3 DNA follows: TGTGCCAGCAGCTTCCAGGACGGGGCCGACTATGGCTACACCTTC. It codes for CASSFQDGADYGYTF.

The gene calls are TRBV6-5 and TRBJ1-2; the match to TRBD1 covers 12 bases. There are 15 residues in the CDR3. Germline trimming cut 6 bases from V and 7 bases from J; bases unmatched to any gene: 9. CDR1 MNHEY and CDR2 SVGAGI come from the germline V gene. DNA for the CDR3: TGTGCCAGCAGACGACCGGGACAGGGGGCGGGTGGCTACACCTTC. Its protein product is CASRRPGQGAGGYTF.

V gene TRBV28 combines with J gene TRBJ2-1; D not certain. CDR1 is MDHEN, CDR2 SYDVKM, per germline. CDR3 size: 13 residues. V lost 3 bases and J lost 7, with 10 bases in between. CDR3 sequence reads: CASSLWAPNEQFF. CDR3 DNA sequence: TGTGCCAGCAGTTTGTGGGCCCCTAATGAGCAGTTCTTC.

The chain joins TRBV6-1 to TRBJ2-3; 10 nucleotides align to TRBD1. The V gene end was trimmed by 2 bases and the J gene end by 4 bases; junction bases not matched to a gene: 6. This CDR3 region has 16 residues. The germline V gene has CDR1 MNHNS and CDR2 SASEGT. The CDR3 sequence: CASSEREDRGADTQYF. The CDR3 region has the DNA TGTGCCAGCAGTGAACGGGAGGACAGGGGGGCAGATACGCAGTATTTT.

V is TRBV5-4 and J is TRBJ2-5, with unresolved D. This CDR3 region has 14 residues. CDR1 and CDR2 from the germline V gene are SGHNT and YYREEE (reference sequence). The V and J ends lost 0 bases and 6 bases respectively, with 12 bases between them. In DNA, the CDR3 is TGTGCCAGCAGCTTGGTGGCCAGCGTTCAGACCCAGTACTTC. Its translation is CASSLVASVQTQYF.

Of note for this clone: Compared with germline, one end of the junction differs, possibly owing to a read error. CDR3 sequence: CASSLQAAGANVLTF. Here the CDR3 DNA reads TGCGCCAGCAGCTTACAGGCGGCAGGGGCTAACGTCCTGACTTTC. V is TRBV5-1 and J is TRBJ2-6, with a weak D call TRBD1 (6 bases). This CDR3 is 15 amino acids long. The V gene's germline CDR1 is SGHRS and CDR2 YFSETQ.

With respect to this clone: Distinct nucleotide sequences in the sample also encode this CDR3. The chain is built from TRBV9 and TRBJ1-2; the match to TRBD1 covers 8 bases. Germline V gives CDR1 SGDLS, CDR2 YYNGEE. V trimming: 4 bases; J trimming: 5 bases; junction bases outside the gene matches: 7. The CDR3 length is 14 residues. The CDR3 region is CASSIDTGGYGYTF. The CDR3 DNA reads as TGTGCCAGCAGCATCGACACAGGGGGATATGGCTACACCTTC.

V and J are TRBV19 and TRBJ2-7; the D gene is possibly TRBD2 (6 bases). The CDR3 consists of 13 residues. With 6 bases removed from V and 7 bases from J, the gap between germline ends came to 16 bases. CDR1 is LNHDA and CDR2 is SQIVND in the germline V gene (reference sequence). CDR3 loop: CASRASGGVEQYF. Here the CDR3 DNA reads TGTGCCAGTAGGGCCTCGGGCGGGGTGGAGCAGTACTTC.

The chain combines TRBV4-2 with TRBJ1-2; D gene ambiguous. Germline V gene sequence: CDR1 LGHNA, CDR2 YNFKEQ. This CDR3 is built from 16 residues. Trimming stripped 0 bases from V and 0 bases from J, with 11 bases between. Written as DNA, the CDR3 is TGTGCCAGCAGCCAAGATCTGCCGCAGGCTAACTATGGCTACACCTTC. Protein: CASSQDLPQANYGYTF.

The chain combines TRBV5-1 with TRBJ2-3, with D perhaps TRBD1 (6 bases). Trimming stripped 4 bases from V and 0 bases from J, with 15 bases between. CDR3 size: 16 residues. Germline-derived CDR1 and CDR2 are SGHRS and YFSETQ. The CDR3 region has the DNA TGCGCCAGCAGCCTAACAGGGTCGGGAAGCACAGATACGCAGTATTTT. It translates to CASSLTGSGSTDTQYF.

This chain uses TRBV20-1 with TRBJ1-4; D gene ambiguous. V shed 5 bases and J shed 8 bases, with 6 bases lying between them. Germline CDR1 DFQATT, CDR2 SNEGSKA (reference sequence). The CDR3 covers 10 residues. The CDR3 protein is CSALQEKLFF. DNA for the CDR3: TGCAGTGCTTTACAGGAAAAACTGTTTTTT.

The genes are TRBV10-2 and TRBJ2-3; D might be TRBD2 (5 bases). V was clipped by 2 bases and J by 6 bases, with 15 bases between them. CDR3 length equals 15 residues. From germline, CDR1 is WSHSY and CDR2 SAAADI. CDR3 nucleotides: TGCGCCAGCAGTGAGAGGCCTAGTCCGGGGGATACGCAGTATTTT. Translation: CASSERPSPGDTQYF.

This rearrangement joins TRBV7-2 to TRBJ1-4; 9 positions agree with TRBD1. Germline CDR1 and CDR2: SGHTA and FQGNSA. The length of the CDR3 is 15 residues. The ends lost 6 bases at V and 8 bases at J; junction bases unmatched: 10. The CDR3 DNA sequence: TGTGCCAGCAGTCCAGCGGGACAGGGAGGCGAAAAACTGTTTTTT. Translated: CASSPAGQGGEKLFF.

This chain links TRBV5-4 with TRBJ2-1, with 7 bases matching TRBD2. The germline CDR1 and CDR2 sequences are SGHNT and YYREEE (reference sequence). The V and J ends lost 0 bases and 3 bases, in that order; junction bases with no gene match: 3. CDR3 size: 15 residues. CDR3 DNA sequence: TGTGCCAGCAGCTTGGGAGCGGGGCACTACAATGAGCAGTTCTTC. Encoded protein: CASSLGAGHYNEQFF.

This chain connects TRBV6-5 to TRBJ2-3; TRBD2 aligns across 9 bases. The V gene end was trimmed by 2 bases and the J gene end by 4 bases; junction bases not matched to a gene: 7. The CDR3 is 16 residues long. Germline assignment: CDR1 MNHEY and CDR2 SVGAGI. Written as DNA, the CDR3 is TGTGCCAGCAGTTACCGGGGCGGGAGGGCCGCAGATACGCAGTATTTT. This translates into CASSYRGGRAADTQYF.

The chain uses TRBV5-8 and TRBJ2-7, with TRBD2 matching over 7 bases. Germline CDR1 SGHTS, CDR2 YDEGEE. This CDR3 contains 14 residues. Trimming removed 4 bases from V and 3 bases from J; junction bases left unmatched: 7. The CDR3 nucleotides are TGTGCCAGCAGCGGGCAGGGAGGGGTCTACGAGCAGTACTTC. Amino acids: CASSGQGGVYEQYF.

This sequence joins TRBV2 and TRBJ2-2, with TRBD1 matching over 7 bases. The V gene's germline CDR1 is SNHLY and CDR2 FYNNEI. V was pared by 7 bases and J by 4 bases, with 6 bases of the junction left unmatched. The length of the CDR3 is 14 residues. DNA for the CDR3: TGTGCCAGCAAGAGGGGGCGAGGCACCGGGGAGCTGTTTTTT. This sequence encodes CASKRGRGTGELFF.

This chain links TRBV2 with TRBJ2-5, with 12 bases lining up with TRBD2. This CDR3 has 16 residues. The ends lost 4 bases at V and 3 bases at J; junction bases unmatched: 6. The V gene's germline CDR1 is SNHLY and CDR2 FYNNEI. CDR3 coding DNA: TGTGCCAGCAGTGGCGGACTAGCGGGGTTTAAAGAGACCCAGTACTTC. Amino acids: CASSGGLAGFKETQYF.

The CDR3 loop is CASSAPPHRQGYTEAFF. In nucleotides, the CDR3 is TGTGCCAGCAGCGCCCCGCCCCATAGACAGGGGTACACTGAAGCTTTCTTT. V is TRBV9 and J is TRBJ1-1; TRBD1 matches at 8 bases. Germline loops: CDR1 SGDLS, CDR2 YYNGEE. V lost 3 bases to trimming and J lost 3 bases; unmatched junction nucleotides: 13. CDR3 length equals 17 residues.

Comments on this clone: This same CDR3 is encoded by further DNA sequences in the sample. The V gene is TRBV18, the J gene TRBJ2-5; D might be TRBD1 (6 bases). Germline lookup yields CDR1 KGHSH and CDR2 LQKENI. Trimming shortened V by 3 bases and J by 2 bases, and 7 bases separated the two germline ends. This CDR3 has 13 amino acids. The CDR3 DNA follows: TGTGCCAGCTCACCTGGACAGCAAGAGACCCAGTACTTC. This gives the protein CASSPGQQETQYF. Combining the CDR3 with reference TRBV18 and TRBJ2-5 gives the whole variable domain NAGVMQNPRHLVRRRGQEARLRCSPMKGHSHVYWYRQLPEEGLKFMVYLQKENIIDESGMPKERFSAEFPKEGPSILRIQQVVRGDSAAYFCASSPGQQETQYFGPGTRLLVL.

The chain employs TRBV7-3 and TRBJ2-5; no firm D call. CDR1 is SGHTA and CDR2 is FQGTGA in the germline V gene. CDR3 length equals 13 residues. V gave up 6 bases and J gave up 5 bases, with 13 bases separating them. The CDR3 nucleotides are TGTGCCAGCAGTCCCCTCCCGTGGGAGACCCAGTACTTC. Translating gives CASSPLPWETQYF.